The rows below give T cell receptor beta chains drawn from one sample of a study of identical twins. TCRdb passed the 5' RACE reads through MiXCR, listing each CDR3 protein once. The profile covers 600,000 to 800,000 distinct CDR3 sequences, with 21% appearing a single time and roughly 4% taken by the ten largest. In addition, the sample was reused for a study of T cells expressing NK-cell markers.

Material for sequencing was PBMCs. The receptor set was obtained from a woman aged 18 to 35 in good health. Both conserved end residues are part of each CDR3. The order of the fields is V gene, J gene, clone size, D gene, CDR3 DNA, CDR3 protein. A D gene is named only where the DNA matches it firmly. Rows give clone size only sometimes, using once, few, many, or a class for an expanded clone.

v_gene: TRBV15
j_gene: TRBJ2-5
abundance: once
d_gene: TRBD2
CDR3nt: TGTGCCACCAGAAAGGGACTAGCGGGTACAGAGACCCAGTACTTC
CDR3aa: CATRKGLAGTETQYF

v_gene: TRBV5-1
j_gene: TRBJ2-2
abundance: few
d_gene: TRBD2
CDR3nt: TGCGCCAGCAGCCGACTAGCGGGAGGGTCTGACACCGGGGAGCTGTTTTTT
CDR3aa: CASSRLAGGSDTGELFF

v_gene: TRBV9
j_gene: TRBJ2-3
abundance: few
d_gene: .
CDR3nt: TGTGCCAGCAGCCCCTACTCGGGGGGCCGTTCAGATACGCAGTATTTT
CDR3aa: CASSPYSGGRSDTQYF

v_gene: TRBV12-3/TRBV12-4
j_gene: TRBJ1-5
abundance: few
d_gene: .
CDR3nt: TGTGCCAGTTGTCTGGGCAATCAGCCCCAGCATTTT
CDR3aa: CASCLGNQPQHF

v_gene: TRBV20-1
j_gene: TRBJ2-3
abundance: few
d_gene: .
CDR3nt: TGCAGTGCTAGAAAATACACAGATACGCAGTATTTT
CDR3aa: CSARKYTDTQYF

v_gene: TRBV10-3
j_gene: TRBJ1-2
abundance: many
d_gene: .
CDR3nt: TGTGCCATCAGTGAAAACTATGGCTACACCTTC
CDR3aa: CAISENYGYTF

v_gene: TRBV30
j_gene: TRBJ2-1
abundance: .
d_gene: .
CDR3nt: TGTGCCTGGGGTCCGGCGGTTATCTACAATGAGCAGTTCTTC
CDR3aa: CAWGPAVIYNEQFF

v_gene: TRBV2
j_gene: TRBJ2-1
abundance: .
d_gene: TRBD2
CDR3nt: TGTGCCTTCAGTTTAGTAGGGACTAGCGGGAGGTACTACAATGAGCAGTTCTTC
CDR3aa: CAFSLVGTSGRYYNEQFF

v_gene: TRBV11-1
j_gene: TRBJ1-1
abundance: .
d_gene: TRBD1
CDR3nt: TGTGCCAGCAGCTTAAGAGGGACAGGGGCGGCTATGAACACTGAAGCTTTCTTT
CDR3aa: CASSLRGTGAAMNTEAFF

v_gene: TRBV12-3/TRBV12-4
j_gene: TRBJ2-1
abundance: .
d_gene: TRBD2
CDR3nt: TGTGCCAGCAGTCCCTCCGCGAGGCGGGGGGGGTACAATGAGCAGTTCTTC
CDR3aa: CASSPSARRGGYNEQFF

v_gene: TRBV5-5
j_gene: TRBJ2-7
abundance: once
d_gene: TRBD1
CDR3nt: TGTGCCAGCAGCCGACCGCCACAGGGGGCTGGCGAGCAGTACTTC
CDR3aa: CASSRPPQGAGEQYF

v_gene: TRBV6-1
j_gene: TRBJ2-2
abundance: .
d_gene: TRBD1
CDR3nt: TGTGCCAGCAGTCTTACAGGGGAAGGAGACACCGGGGAGCTGTTTTTT
CDR3aa: CASSLTGEGDTGELFF

v_gene: TRBV20-1
j_gene: TRBJ2-7
abundance: .
d_gene: TRBD1
CDR3nt: TGCAGTGCTCCGACAGGGGGCCAAAACGAGCAGTACTTC
CDR3aa: CSAPTGGQNEQYF

v_gene: TRBV15
j_gene: TRBJ2-6
abundance: medium-sized
d_gene: .
CDR3nt: TGTGCCACCAGCAGAGACAACTCTGGGGCCAACGTCCTGACTTTC
CDR3aa: CATSRDNSGANVLTF

v_gene: TRBV18
j_gene: TRBJ2-1
abundance: few
d_gene: .
CDR3nt: TGTGCCAGCTCATCGACAGGTAGGAGTTGGAATGAGCAGTTCTTC
CDR3aa: CASSSTGRSWNEQFF

v_gene: TRBV4-2
j_gene: TRBJ2-7
abundance: many
d_gene: TRBD1
CDR3nt: TGTGCCAGCAGCCAAGATTTTTGGACAGGGGGATCCTACGAGCAGTACTTC
CDR3aa: CASSQDFWTGGSYEQYF

v_gene: TRBV6-5
j_gene: TRBJ2-1
abundance: .
d_gene: .
CDR3nt: TGTGCCAGCAGTTACTCGGCGGGAAACGCTGGTGAGCAGTTCTTC
CDR3aa: CASSYSAGNAGEQFF

v_gene: TRBV7-3
j_gene: TRBJ1-6
abundance: few
d_gene: .
CDR3nt: TGTGCCAGCAGCCCTGGGCTCCATAATTCACCCCTCCACTTT
CDR3aa: CASSPGLHNSPLHF

v_gene: TRBV9
j_gene: TRBJ2-1
abundance: few
d_gene: .
CDR3nt: TGTGCCAGCAGCGTAAGGGTTTACAATGAGCAGTTCTTC
CDR3aa: CASSVRVYNEQFF

v_gene: TRBV20-1
j_gene: TRBJ1-2
abundance: .
d_gene: TRBD1
CDR3nt: TGCAGTATGAGGGAGTCTCAGGGGGGCTATGGCTACACCTTC
CDR3aa: CSMRESQGGYGYTF

v_gene: TRBV2
j_gene: TRBJ2-7
abundance: .
d_gene: .
CDR3nt: TGTGCCAGCAGGCCTATTGATTGGGGCTACGAGCAGTACTTC
CDR3aa: CASRPIDWGYEQYF

v_gene: TRBV4-3
j_gene: TRBJ2-7
abundance: .
d_gene: .
CDR3nt: TGCGCCAGCAGCCGCAAGATCCACTCCTACGAGCAGTACTTC
CDR3aa: CASSRKIHSYEQYF

v_gene: TRBV6-5
j_gene: TRBJ2-7
abundance: .
d_gene: .
CDR3nt: TGTGCCAGCAGTTACTGGAGCTCCTACGAGCAGTACTTC
CDR3aa: CASSYWSSYEQYF

v_gene: TRBV20-1
j_gene: TRBJ1-2
abundance: .
d_gene: TRBD1
CDR3nt: TGCAGTGCTAGAGAGGGGGACAGGGGGAACTATGGCTACACCTTC
CDR3aa: CSAREGDRGNYGYTF

v_gene: TRBV6-1
j_gene: TRBJ2-3
abundance: .
d_gene: TRBD1
CDR3nt: TGTGCCAGCAGTAAACGGACAGGCTTCACAGATACGCAGTATTTT
CDR3aa: CASSKRTGFTDTQYF

v_gene: TRBV5-1
j_gene: TRBJ1-3
abundance: many
d_gene: .
CDR3nt: TGCGCCAGCAGCTTGGCCAGGGTAGATGGAAACACCATATATTTT
CDR3aa: CASSLARVDGNTIYF

v_gene: TRBV20-1
j_gene: TRBJ1-1
abundance: .
d_gene: TRBD1
CDR3nt: TGCAGTGCCGGGGACAGAATGAACACTGAAGCTTTCTTT
CDR3aa: CSAGDRMNTEAFF

v_gene: TRBV15
j_gene: TRBJ2-3
abundance: .
d_gene: TRBD2
CDR3nt: TGTGCCACCAGCAGACAACTAGCGGGGGGACGTAGCACAGATACGCAGTATTTT
CDR3aa: CATSRQLAGGRSTDTQYF

v_gene: TRBV6-1
j_gene: TRBJ2-7
abundance: .
d_gene: TRBD2
CDR3nt: TGTGCCACCCGAGGGCTAGCGGGAGGAAAACGCTACGAGCAGTACTTC
CDR3aa: CATRGLAGGKRYEQYF

v_gene: TRBV10-3
j_gene: TRBJ2-1
abundance: .
d_gene: TRBD2
CDR3nt: TGTGCCATCAGTGAGGGGACTACCTACAATGAGCAGTTCTTC
CDR3aa: CAISEGTTYNEQFF

v_gene: TRBV6-6
j_gene: TRBJ2-5
abundance: few
d_gene: .
CDR3nt: TGTGCCAGCAGTACCGCGGTCGAGACCCAGTACTTC
CDR3aa: CASSTAVETQYF

v_gene: TRBV9
j_gene: TRBJ2-3
abundance: .
d_gene: .
CDR3nt: TGTGCCAGCAGCTCGACAGAGACCATAGATACGCAGTATTTT
CDR3aa: CASSSTETIDTQYF

v_gene: TRBV12-3/TRBV12-4
j_gene: TRBJ1-6
abundance: few
d_gene: .
CDR3nt: TGTGCCAGCAGTTTAGATCTGGGGCACAATTCACCCCTCCACTTT
CDR3aa: CASSLDLGHNSPLHF

v_gene: TRBV11-3
j_gene: TRBJ2-7
abundance: few
d_gene: TRBD1
CDR3nt: TGTGCCAGCAGCTTCAGCTGGACAGGGTCCTACGAGCAGTACTTC
CDR3aa: CASSFSWTGSYEQYF

v_gene: TRBV5-1
j_gene: TRBJ2-1
abundance: many
d_gene: TRBD2
CDR3nt: TGCGCCAGCAGCTTGGCGGCGGGAGGGCCCTACAATGAGCAGTTCTTC
CDR3aa: CASSLAAGGPYNEQFF

v_gene: TRBV4-3
j_gene: TRBJ2-5
abundance: .
d_gene: .
CDR3nt: TGCGCCAGCAGCCAAGATCCCCTAGAACAAGAGACCCAGTACTTC
CDR3aa: CASSQDPLEQETQYF

v_gene: TRBV7-9
j_gene: TRBJ2-5
abundance: .
d_gene: .
CDR3nt: TGTGCCAGCAGCTTCGCAGAAGAGACCCAGTACTTC
CDR3aa: CASSFAEETQYF

v_gene: TRBV19
j_gene: TRBJ2-1
abundance: .
d_gene: TRBD2
CDR3nt: TGTGCCAGTAGTACTACTAGCGGGATAGACAATGAGCAGTTCTTC
CDR3aa: CASSTTSGIDNEQFF

v_gene: TRBV20-1
j_gene: TRBJ2-1
abundance: few
d_gene: .
CDR3nt: TGCAGTGCTAGAGAAGGCCCGGGAGATCATGAGCAGTTCTTC
CDR3aa: CSAREGPGDHEQFF

v_gene: TRBV20-1
j_gene: TRBJ1-1
abundance: many
d_gene: .
CDR3nt: TGCAGTGCTAGAGGGTACATGAACACTGAAGCTTTCTTT
CDR3aa: CSARGYMNTEAFF

v_gene: TRBV11-2
j_gene: TRBJ1-5
abundance: many
d_gene: .
CDR3nt: TGTGCCAGCAGCTTAGGACAGGCCCTCCCGGGAGGGCAGCCCCAGCATTTT
CDR3aa: CASSLGQALPGGQPQHF

v_gene: TRBV12-3/TRBV12-4
j_gene: TRBJ2-7
abundance: .
d_gene: .
CDR3nt: TGTGCCAGCAGCCTGGCCCATTCCTACGAGCAGTACTTC
CDR3aa: CASSLAHSYEQYF

v_gene: TRBV5-1
j_gene: TRBJ2-5
abundance: few
d_gene: .
CDR3nt: TGCGCCAGTTCCGTGCTGCGGGGCACCCCGGAGACCCAGTACTTC
CDR3aa: CASSVLRGTPETQYF

v_gene: TRBV12-3/TRBV12-4
j_gene: TRBJ2-2
abundance: .
d_gene: .
CDR3nt: TGTGCCAGCAGTTTTTTTGCGACCGGGGAGCTGTTTTTT
CDR3aa: CASSFFATGELFF

v_gene: TRBV5-1
j_gene: TRBJ2-3
abundance: .
d_gene: .
CDR3nt: TGCGCCAGCAGTACCCAACCCCGAGGGCGAGATGACACAGATACGCAGTATTTT
CDR3aa: CASSTQPRGRDDTDTQYF